This TCR beta chain was profiled in a study of shared clonotypes between healthy human individuals. Data came from immunoSEQ multiplex PCR; TCRdb stores just in-frame clones and leaves some out. The sample contains some 2,500,000 clones, 93% of which appear only once. Comment on this clone: Its cognate antigen is unknown.

This CDR3 contains 14 residues. Germline values: CDR1 MRHNA, CDR2 SNTAGT. V trimming: 7 bases; J trimming: 2 bases; junction bases outside the gene matches: 3. Whole-study results and caveats: Tissue TCR repertoires likely differ from these blood-only repertoires. Non-shared clonotypes displayed generation probabilities falling below those of clonotypes present in all four donors.

The source of this sequence is a man younger than 35 in good health. Some clones in this sample may be carry-over from other donors' samples. Sequencing was carried out using naive CD4+ T cells from PBMCs. The sample's subset: CD45RA+ positively selected. J is TRBJ2-2 and V is TRBV6-4; 8 nucleotides line up with TRBD1. CDR3 bases: TGTGCCAGCAAGGGACAGGCAAACACCGGGGAGCTGTTTTTT. Amino acid sequence: CASKGQANTGELFF.